Listed below are T cell receptor beta chains from one sample, sequenced in a study of T cells in Graves' hyperthyroidism and ophthalmopathy. TCRdb re-called the multiplex PCR reads through MiXCR, storing one row per CDR3 protein. Of around 700,000 distinct CDR3 sequences listed, 35% are singletons. The specimen was blood. The source is a middle-aged woman with Graves' hyperthyroidism. Both conserved end residues are part of each CDR3. D genes are given only for firm matches. Clone size is not always given. Where it is, it says once, few, many or a class for expanded clones.

size	V	D	J	CDR3	DNA
many	TRBV29-1	TRBD1	TRBJ2-7	CSVPGQGGYEQYF	TGCAGCGTCCCGGGACAGGGAGGGTACGAGCAGTACTTC
NA	TRBV29-1	NA	TRBJ1-5	CSYGTSNQPQHF	TGCAGTTACGGGACCAGCAATCAGCCCCAGCATTTT
few	TRBV29-1	TRBD2	TRBJ2-1	CSVASLAGWSSYNEQFF	TGCAGCGTTGCAAGCTTAGCGGGATGGAGCTCCTACAATGAGCAGTTCTTC
many	TRBV7-9	NA	TRBJ2-7	CASSLLYEQYF	TGTGCCAGCAGCTTGTTGTACGAGCAGTACTTC
many	TRBV7-9	NA	TRBJ1-5	CASSLQVDNQPQHF	TGTGCCAGCAGCCTACAGGTTGATAATCAGCCCCAGCATTTT
few	TRBV3-1	NA	TRBJ1-1	CASSQHRMTEAFF	TGTGCCAGCAGCCAGCACCGGATGACTGAAGCTTTCTTT
NA	TRBV10-3	NA	TRBJ2-3	CATHRLDISTDTQYF	TGTGCCACCCACCGTCTGGATATTAGCACAGATACGCAGTATTTT
NA	TRBV12-3/TRBV12-4	TRBD1	TRBJ2-7	CASSLPGQLCEQYF	TGTGCCAGCAGCCTCCCGGGACAGCTATGCGAGCAGTACTTC
NA	TRBV5-1	TRBD1	TRBJ2-7	CASSLGRDRSTYEQYF	TGCGCCAGCAGCTTGGGCAGGGACAGGTCAACCTACGAGCAGTACTTC
NA	TRBV7-2	NA	TRBJ2-2	CASSSRPQTPGELFF	TGTGCCAGCAGCTCCCGGCCTCAAACGCCCGGGGAGCTGTTTTTT
NA	TRBV10-3	TRBD2	TRBJ2-7	CATLAGAADEQYF	TGTGCCACCCTAGCGGGGGCCGCGGACGAGCAGTACTTC
many	TRBV29-1	NA	TRBJ1-2	CSAGELRGYTF	TGCAGCGCTGGGGAGTTGCGCGGCTACACCTTC
NA	TRBV6-1	NA	TRBJ1-2	CAISEALGLKGGYTF	TGTGCCATCAGTGAAGCGCTGGGACTTAAGGGCGGCTACACCTTC
once	TRBV10-3	TRBD2	TRBJ2-5	CAIRSAGGRLSQYF	TGTGCCATCCGGTCGGCGGGAGGCCGTTTATCCCAGTACTTC
NA	TRBV29-1	TRBD1	TRBJ1-5	CSVDDRDQPQHF	TGCAGCGTAGACGACAGGGATCAGCCCCAGCATTTT
many	TRBV7-9	NA	TRBJ1-1	CASSLDGTFF	TGTGCCAGCAGCTTAGATGGTACTTTCTTT
many	TRBV19	NA	TRBJ1-5	CASHPGGASQPQHF	TGTGCCAGTCACCCCGGGGGGGCCAGTCAGCCCCAGCATTTT
many	TRBV29-1	NA	TRBJ1-4	CTNPPPEEKLFF	TGCACCAATCCACCCCCCGAGGAAAAACTGTTTTTT
NA	TRBV9	TRBD1	TRBJ1-2	CASSRTGGANFYGYTF	TGTGCCAGCAGCCGTACAGGGGGCGCGAATTTCTATGGCTACACCTTC
many	TRBV12-3/TRBV12-4	TRBD1	TRBJ1-6	CASSFQGAKSPLHF	TGTGCCAGCAGTTTTCAGGGGGCCAAGTCACCCCTCCACTTT
NA	TRBV15	TRBD1	TRBJ1-5	CATSGTGAGSNQPQHF	TGTGCCACCAGCGGGACAGGGGCGGGTAGCAATCAGCCCCAGCATTTT
few	TRBV5-6	TRBD1	TRBJ1-1	CASRRGQENTEAFF	TGTGCCAGCAGGAGAGGACAGGAGAACACTGAAGCTTTCTTT
NA	TRBV28	NA	TRBJ1-2	CASSLLTEIYGYTF	TGTGCCAGCAGTCTCCTGACGGAAATCTATGGCTACACCTTC
NA	TRBV5-1	TRBD1	TRBJ2-5	CASSLRTGFRETQYF	TGCGCCAGCAGCTTGCGGACAGGGTTCCGAGAGACCCAGTACTTC
many	TRBV4-2	NA	TRBJ2-7	CASSQELAQDEQYF	TGTGCCAGCAGCCAAGAACTAGCACAGGACGAGCAGTACTTC
NA	TRBV7-6	TRBD2	TRBJ2-1	CASSPTQGTSSEQFF	TGTGCCAGCAGCCCAACCCAGGGGACTAGCTCTGAGCAGTTCTTC
many	TRBV7-8	NA	TRBJ2-6	CASSPQVQQYSGANVLTF	TGTGCCAGCAGCCCCCAGGTACAGCAATACTCTGGGGCCAACGTCCTGACTTTC
many	TRBV7-9	TRBD1	TRBJ2-5	CASSAETGTGSQETQYF	TGTGCCAGCAGCGCCGAGACAGGGACAGGGTCCCAAGAGACCCAGTACTTC
many	TRBV20-1	TRBD1	TRBJ2-5	CSAAQGAGETQYF	TGCAGTGCTGCGCAGGGGGCGGGAGAGACCCAGTACTTC
NA	TRBV7-9	TRBD2	TRBJ2-2	CASSLGLAGMNTGELFF	TGTGCCAGCAGCTTAGGACTAGCGGGAATGAACACCGGGGAGCTGTTTTTT
many	TRBV19	NA	TRBJ1-2	CASKDAGKVKYGYTF	TGTGCCAGTAAGGACGCAGGGAAGGTCAAGTATGGCTACACCTTC